This is a list of T cell receptor beta chains from one sample in a study of OX40 agonist ivuxolimab in advanced cancers. Some clones are missing from TCRdb's copy, which holds only in-frame ones; the method was immunoSEQ multiplex PCR. The sample includes roughly 90,000 clones, roughly 87% of them seen just once. The sample here was CD4+ or CD8+ T cells sorted from blood, taken in a trial of the OX40 agonist ivuxolimab. All receptors come from an adult with an advanced solid tumor such as melanoma, head and neck, liver or kidney cancer. Both conserved end residues are part of each CDR3. A D gene is named only where the DNA matches it firmly. Clone size is shown for a subset of rows, as once, few, many or a class of expanded clone.

>TRBV5-8|TRBJ1-5|TRBD1|NA|16
CASSHLWGQINQPQHF
TGTGCCAGCAGCCATCTTTGGGGACAGATCAATCAGCCCCAGCATTTT
>TRBV5-4|TRBJ2-3|TRBD2|NA|16
CASKRTSGGLTDTQYF
TGTGCCAGCAAACGGACTAGCGGGGGCCTCACAGATACGCAGTATTTT
>TRBV28|TRBJ2-1|NA|once|14
CASKAAGGNNEQFF
TGTGCCAGCAAGGCAGCCGGCGGGAACAATGAGCAGTTCTTC
>TRBV6-1|TRBJ2-6|NA|NA|17
CASSVRQVDSGANVLTF
TGTGCCAGCAGTGTTCGGCAGGTCGACTCTGGGGCCAACGTCCTGACTTTC
>TRBV7-9|TRBJ1-2|NA|NA|14
CASSFSIVAYGYTF
TGTGCCAGCAGCTTTTCAATTGTCGCATATGGCTACACCTTC
>TRBV5-1|TRBJ2-7|NA|NA|13
CASSFMPQSEQYF
TGCGCCAGCAGCTTCATGCCCCAATCCGAGCAGTACTTC
>TRBV19|TRBJ1-1|TRBD1|NA|16
CASSRDRHRGGPEAFF
TGTGCCAGTAGTCGGGACAGACACCGAGGGGGGCCTGAAGCTTTCTTT
>TRBV5-1|TRBJ1-4|NA|NA|15
CASRSDRITNEKLFF
TGCGCCAGCAGATCAGACAGGATAACTAATGAAAAACTGTTTTTT
>TRBV2|TRBJ1-1|NA|NA|13
CASKRHMNTEAFF
TGTGCCAGCAAAAGACATATGAACACTGAAGCTTTCTTT
>TRBV5-1|TRBJ2-2|TRBD2|NA|17
CASSLPSGRMGTGELFF
TGCGCCAGCAGCTTGCCTAGCGGGAGAATGGGCACCGGGGAGCTGTTTTTT
>TRBV11-2|TRBJ1-6|NA|NA|14
CASSLVQGNSPLHF
TGTGCCAGCAGCTTAGTCCAGGGTAATTCACCCCTCCACTTT
>TRBV28|TRBJ2-7|NA|NA|17
CASSPGRQARRGYEQYF
TGTGCCAGCAGTCCGGGGAGACAGGCCCGCCGAGGATACGAGCAGTACTTC
>TRBV5-1|TRBJ2-7|TRBD2|NA|15
CASSLEGTSADEQYF
TGCGCCAGCAGCTTGGAAGGGACTAGCGCCGACGAGCAGTACTTC
>TRBV15|TRBJ2-7|NA|NA|14
CATSSDRYSYEQYF
TGTGCCACCAGCAGCGACAGGTATTCCTACGAGCAGTACTTC
>TRBV19|TRBJ1-2|NA|once|15
CASSIGSAGPYGYTF
TGTGCCAGTAGTATTGGGTCGGCAGGACCTTATGGCTACACCTTC
>TRBV5-5|TRBJ2-5|TRBD1|NA|18
CASSLNLARQGNQETQYF
TGTGCCAGCAGCTTGAACCTTGCCCGACAGGGAAACCAAGAGACCCAGTACTTC
>TRBV29-1|TRBJ1-1|NA|few|17
CSVRGRGAAVSGTEAFF
TGCAGCGTCCGAGGGAGGGGGGCAGCCGTCTCGGGCACTGAAGCTTTCTTT
>TRBV7-8|TRBJ1-1|NA|NA|14
CASSPTKLNTEAFF
TGTGCCAGCAGTCCAACTAAATTGAACACTGAAGCTTTCTTT
>TRBV5-1|TRBJ1-5|TRBD1|NA|15
CASSLGQGQNQPQHF
TGCGCCAGCAGCCTAGGACAGGGGCAGAACCAGCCCCAGCATTTT
>TRBV7-3|TRBJ2-6|TRBD1|NA|14
CASSPRQGLNVLTF
TGTGCCAGCAGCCCCAGACAGGGCCTCAACGTCCTGACTTTC
>TRBV7-8|TRBJ2-7|NA|NA|15
CASSSRRFSSYEQYF
TGTGCCAGCAGCAGCAGACGGTTTAGCTCCTACGAGCAGTACTTC
>TRBV6-5|TRBJ1-1|TRBD1|few|16
CASSFGGGTGGTEAFF
TGTGCCAGCAGTTTCGGCGGTGGGACAGGGGGCACTGAAGCTTTCTTT
>TRBV18|TRBJ1-5|NA|NA|14
CASSPLGSNQPQHF
TGTGCCAGCTCACCATTGGGTAGCAATCAGCCCCAGCATTTT
>TRBV7-2|TRBJ1-2|NA|once|14
CASSLSLGGYGYTF
TGTGCCAGCAGCCTTAGTCTGGGGGGGTATGGCTACACCTTC
>TRBV11-3|TRBJ2-7|NA|NA|15
CASSLAGQEGYEQYF
TGTGCCAGCAGCTTGGCCGGACAAGAAGGCTACGAGCAGTACTTC
>TRBV6-1|TRBJ2-1|NA|NA|15
CASSTSGTSYNEQFF
TGTGCCAGCAGTACCAGCGGGACATCCTACAATGAGCAGTTCTTC
>TRBV7-7|TRBJ2-5|TRBD2|once|14
CASSSRTSEETQYF
TGTGCCAGCAGTTCTCGGACTAGCGAAGAGACCCAGTACTTC
>TRBV9|TRBJ2-7|NA|NA|14
CASSVVAERGEQYF
TGTGCCAGCAGCGTAGTTGCGGAAAGAGGAGAGCAGTACTTC
>TRBV7-3|TRBJ2-3|NA|NA|13
CASSFSSADTQYF
TGTGCCAGCAGCTTTAGTAGCGCCGATACGCAGTATTTT
>TRBV25-1|TRBJ1-1|NA|NA|14
CASSGRGWNTEAFF
TGTGCCAGCAGTGGGAGGGGATGGAACACTGAAGCTTTCTTT
>TRBV30|TRBJ1-2|NA|NA|15
CAWSRGVSGRDGYTF
TGTGCCTGGAGTAGAGGGGTTTCAGGGAGAGATGGCTACACCTTC
>TRBV6-5|TRBJ1-2|NA|NA|16
CASSYSPGGVNYGYTF
TGTGCCAGCAGTTACTCCCCCGGGGGGGTGAACTATGGCTACACCTTC
>TRBV11-2|TRBJ1-2|TRBD1|NA|14
CASTQSSRDRAYTF
TGTGCCAGCACCCAAAGCTCGCGGGACAGGGCTTACACCTTC
>TRBV27|TRBJ2-3|NA|NA|16
CASSLNGGRLADTQYF
TGTGCCAGCAGTTTGAATGGGGGGCGTCTCGCAGATACGCAGTATTTT
>TRBV2|TRBJ1-2|NA|NA|16
CASTGQSARANYGYTF
TGTGCCAGCACCGGACAGTCAGCTAGAGCTAACTATGGCTACACCTTC
>TRBV28|TRBJ1-4|TRBD1|NA|15
CASTLTGTANEKLFF
TGTGCCAGCACTTTAACCGGGACAGCTAATGAAAAACTGTTTTTT
>TRBV5-8|TRBJ1-2|NA|NA|14
CASSLGSQRYGYTF
TGTGCCAGCAGCTTGGGTTCACAGAGATATGGCTACACCTTC
>TRBV6-6|TRBJ1-1|NA|NA|11
CATGQNTEAFF
TGTGCCACAGGACAGAACACTGAAGCTTTCTTT
>TRBV10-3|TRBJ1-1|NA|NA|15
CAISESSAEESEAFF
TGTGCCATCAGTGAGTCTTCGGCTGAGGAATCTGAAGCTTTCTTT
>TRBV19|TRBJ1-5|TRBD1|NA|14
CASSGGTVNQPQHF
TGTGCCAGTAGCGGCGGGACAGTCAATCAGCCCCAGCATTTT
>TRBV10-3|TRBJ1-2|NA|once|15
CAISVGQGENYGYTF
TGTGCCATCAGTGTGGGTCAGGGCGAGAACTATGGCTACACCTTC
>TRBV7-2|TRBJ2-3|TRBD2|NA|16
CASSTWTSGGTDTQYF
TGTGCCAGCAGCACCTGGACTAGCGGGGGTACAGATACGCAGTATTTT
>TRBV5-3|TRBJ1-5|NA|NA|14
CASSQTGGDQPQHF
TGTGCCAGCAGCCAGACAGGTGGGGATCAGCCCCAGCATTTT
>TRBV7-8|TRBJ2-2|TRBD2|NA|16
CASSPLAGGNTGELFF
TGTGCCAGCAGCCCGTTAGCGGGAGGGAACACCGGGGAGCTGTTTTTT
>TRBV9|TRBJ2-6|NA|NA|17
CASMGGAPSSGANVLTF
TGTGCCAGCATGGGTGGGGCGCCAAGCTCTGGGGCCAACGTCCTGACTTTC
>TRBV5-1|TRBJ2-5|NA|NA|13
CASSLALGETQYF
TGCGCCAGCAGCTTGGCCCTTGGAGAGACCCAGTACTTC
>TRBV28|TRBJ2-6|NA|NA|19
CASSLRGLGGGSGANVLTF
TGTGCCAGCAGCCTTAGAGGGCTGGGTGGCGGGTCTGGGGCCAACGTCCTGACTTTC
>TRBV19|TRBJ2-2|TRBD1|NA|15
CASSSQSGGTGELFF
TGTGCCAGTAGTTCCCAGTCAGGGGGCACCGGGGAGCTGTTTTTT
>TRBV4-2|TRBJ2-1|NA|NA|16
CASSPMTRPSYNEQFF
TGTGCCAGCTCCCCGATGACGCGGCCTTCCTACAATGAGCAGTTCTTC
>TRBV27|TRBJ1-1|NA|NA|16
CASSPRQVIQNTEAFF
TGTGCCAGCAGTCCAAGACAGGTCATCCAGAACACTGAAGCTTTCTTT
>TRBV10-3|TRBJ1-2|NA|once|16
CAISERTDSGTYGYTF
TGTGCCATCAGTGAACGTACCGACAGTGGTACGTATGGCTACACCTTC
>TRBV7-6|TRBJ2-1|NA|NA|12
CASSGHHNEQFF
TGTGCCAGCAGCGGACATCACAATGAGCAGTTCTTC
>TRBV30|TRBJ1-5|NA|NA|13
CAWTDSQNQPQHF
TGTGCCTGGACGGACAGCCAGAATCAGCCCCAGCATTTT
>TRBV7-3|TRBJ2-2|NA|NA|14
CASSLQGFTGELFF
TGTGCCAGCAGCTTACAGGGATTCACCGGGGAGCTGTTTTTT
>TRBV6-1|TRBJ2-2|TRBD1|NA|15
CASSGQGPPTGELFF
TGTGCCAGCAGCGGACAGGGGCCTCCCACCGGGGAGCTGTTTTTT
>TRBV30|TRBJ1-3|TRBD1|few|14
CAWSEGQSGNTIYF
TGTGCCTGGAGCGAGGGACAGTCTGGAAACACCATATATTTT
>TRBV10-2|TRBJ1-4|NA|NA|14
CASSGWDGNEKLFF
TGCGCCAGCAGTGGATGGGATGGGAATGAAAAACTGTTTTTT
>TRBV7-2|TRBJ2-3|NA|NA|15
CASSFQGGGTDTQYF
TGTGCCAGCAGCTTCCAGGGTGGGGGCACAGATACGCAGTATTTT
>TRBV27|TRBJ2-1|TRBD2|NA|14
CASSYGRFYNEQFF
TGTGCCAGCAGTTACGGGAGGTTCTATAATGAGCAGTTCTTC
>TRBV19|TRBJ2-7|TRBD1|NA|15
CASSIQAGGRYEQYF
TGTGCCAGTAGTATACAGGCAGGGGGCCGCTACGAGCAGTACTTC